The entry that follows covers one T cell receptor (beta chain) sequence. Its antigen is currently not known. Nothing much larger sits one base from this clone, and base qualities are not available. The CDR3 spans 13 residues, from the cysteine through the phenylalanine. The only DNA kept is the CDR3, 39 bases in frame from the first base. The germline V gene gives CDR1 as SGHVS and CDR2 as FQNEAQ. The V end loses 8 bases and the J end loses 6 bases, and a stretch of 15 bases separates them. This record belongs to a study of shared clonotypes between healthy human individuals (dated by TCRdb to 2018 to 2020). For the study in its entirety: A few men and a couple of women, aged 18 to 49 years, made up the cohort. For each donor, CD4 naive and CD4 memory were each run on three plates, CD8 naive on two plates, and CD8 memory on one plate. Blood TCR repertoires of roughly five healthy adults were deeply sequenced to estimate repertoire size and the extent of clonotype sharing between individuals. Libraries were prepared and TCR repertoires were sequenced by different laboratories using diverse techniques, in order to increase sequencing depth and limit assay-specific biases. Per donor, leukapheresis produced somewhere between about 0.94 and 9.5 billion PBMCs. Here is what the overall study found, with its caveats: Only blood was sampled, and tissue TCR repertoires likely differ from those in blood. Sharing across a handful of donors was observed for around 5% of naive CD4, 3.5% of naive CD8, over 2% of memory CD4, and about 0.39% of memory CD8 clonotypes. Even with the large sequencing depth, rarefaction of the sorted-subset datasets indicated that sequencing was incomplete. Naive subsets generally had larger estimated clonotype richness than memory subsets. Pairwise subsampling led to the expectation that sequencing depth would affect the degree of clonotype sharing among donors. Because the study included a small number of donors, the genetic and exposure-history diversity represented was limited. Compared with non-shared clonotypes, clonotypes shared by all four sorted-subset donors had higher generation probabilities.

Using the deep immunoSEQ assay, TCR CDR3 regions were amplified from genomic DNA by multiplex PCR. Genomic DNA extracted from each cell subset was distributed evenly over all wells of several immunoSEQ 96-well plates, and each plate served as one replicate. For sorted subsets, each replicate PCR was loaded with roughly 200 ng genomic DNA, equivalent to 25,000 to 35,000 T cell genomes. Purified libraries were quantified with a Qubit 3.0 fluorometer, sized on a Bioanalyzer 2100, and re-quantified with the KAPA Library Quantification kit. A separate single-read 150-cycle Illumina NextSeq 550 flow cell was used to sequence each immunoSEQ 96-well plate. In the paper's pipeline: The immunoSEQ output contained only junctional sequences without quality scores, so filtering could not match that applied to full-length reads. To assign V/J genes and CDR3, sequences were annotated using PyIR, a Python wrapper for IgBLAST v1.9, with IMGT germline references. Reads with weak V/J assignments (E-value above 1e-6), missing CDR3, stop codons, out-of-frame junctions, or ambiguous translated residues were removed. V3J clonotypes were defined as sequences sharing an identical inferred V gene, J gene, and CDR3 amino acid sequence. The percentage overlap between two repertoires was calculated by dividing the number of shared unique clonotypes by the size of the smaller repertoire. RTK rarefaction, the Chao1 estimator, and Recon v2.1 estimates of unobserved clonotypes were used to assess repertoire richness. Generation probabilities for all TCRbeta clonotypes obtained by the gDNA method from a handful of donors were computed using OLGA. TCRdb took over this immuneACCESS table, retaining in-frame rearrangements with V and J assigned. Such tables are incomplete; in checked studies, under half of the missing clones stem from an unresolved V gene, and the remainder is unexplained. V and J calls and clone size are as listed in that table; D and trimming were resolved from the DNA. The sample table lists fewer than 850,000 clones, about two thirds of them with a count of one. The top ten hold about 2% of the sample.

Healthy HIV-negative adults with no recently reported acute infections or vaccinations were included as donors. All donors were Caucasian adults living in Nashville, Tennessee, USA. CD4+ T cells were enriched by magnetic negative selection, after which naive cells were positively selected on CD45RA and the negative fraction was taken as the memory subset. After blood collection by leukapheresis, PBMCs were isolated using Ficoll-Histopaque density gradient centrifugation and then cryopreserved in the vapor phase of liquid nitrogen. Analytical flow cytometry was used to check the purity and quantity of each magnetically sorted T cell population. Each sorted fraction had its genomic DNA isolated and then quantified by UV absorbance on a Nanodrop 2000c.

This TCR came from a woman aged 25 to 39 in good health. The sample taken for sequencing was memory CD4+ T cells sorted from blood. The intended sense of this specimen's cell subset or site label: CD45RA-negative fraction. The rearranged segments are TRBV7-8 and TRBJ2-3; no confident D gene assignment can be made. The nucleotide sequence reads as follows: TGTGCCAGCCTAAGCACACGACTCGATACGCAGTATTTT. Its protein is CASLSTRLDTQYF.